This T cell receptor beta chain was documented in a study of technical replicates of blood from several donors. The CDR3 extends over 15 amino acids. CDR1 is SGDLS, CDR2 YYNGEE, per germline. V lost 0 bases, J lost 5 bases, and 5 bases stayed unmatched. Sequencing was performed with immunoSEQ multiplex PCR; in TCRdb, only in-frame clones are kept and a portion is missing. The data contain under 90,000 clones, roughly 98% of them singletons. The TCR sequence derives from a human donor in good health. This chain joins TRBV9 and TRBJ1-5; 7 nucleotides match TRBD1. Sequencing was performed on T cells isolated from PBMCs. CDR3 loop: CASSVGHRGDQPQHF. CDR3 nucleotides: TGTGCCAGCAGCGTAGGCCACAGGGGTGATCAGCCCCAGCATTTT.